This T cell receptor (beta chain) was documented in a study of control samples from healthy donors and cancer patients. CDR1 and CDR2 from the germline V gene are SGHNT and YENEEA. The V gene lost 3 bases and the J gene lost 3 bases, with 5 bases spanning the gap. The CDR3 has 12 residues. Method: immunoSEQ multiplex PCR; TCRdb's copy keeps in-frame clones and lacks some. The sample includes about 100,000 clones, approximately 86% seen only once; the top ten take 13% to 15%. Specimen: blood. This sequence joins TRBV11-3 and TRBJ1-2; D remains ambiguous. The TCR originated in a man aged 25-45 years in good health. CDR3 region: CASSLRDYGYTF. In DNA form, the CDR3 reads TGTGCCAGCAGCTTGCGGGACTATGGCTACACCTTC. The variable domain in full, with the rest retrieved from reference TRBV11-3 and TRBJ1-2, is EAGVVQSPRYKIIEKKQPVAFWCNPISGHNTLYWYLQNLGQGPELLIRYENEEAVDDSQLPKDRFSAERLKGVDSTLKIQPAELGDSAVYLCASSLRDYGYTFGSGTRLTVV.